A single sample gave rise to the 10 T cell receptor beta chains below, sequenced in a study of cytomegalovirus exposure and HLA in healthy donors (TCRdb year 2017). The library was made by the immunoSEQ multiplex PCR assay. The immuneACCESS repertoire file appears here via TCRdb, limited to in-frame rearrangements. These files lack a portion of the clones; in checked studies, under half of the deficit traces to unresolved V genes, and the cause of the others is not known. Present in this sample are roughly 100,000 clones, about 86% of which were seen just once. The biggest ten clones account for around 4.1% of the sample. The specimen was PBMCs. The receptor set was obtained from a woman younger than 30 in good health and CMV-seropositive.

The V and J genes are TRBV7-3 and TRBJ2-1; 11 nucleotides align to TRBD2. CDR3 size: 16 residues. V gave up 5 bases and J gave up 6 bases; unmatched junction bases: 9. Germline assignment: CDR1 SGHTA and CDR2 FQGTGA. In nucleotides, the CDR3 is TGTGCCAGCAGCACCTACCTAGCGGGAGGACGCAATGAGCAGTTCTTC. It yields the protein CASSTYLAGGRNEQFF.

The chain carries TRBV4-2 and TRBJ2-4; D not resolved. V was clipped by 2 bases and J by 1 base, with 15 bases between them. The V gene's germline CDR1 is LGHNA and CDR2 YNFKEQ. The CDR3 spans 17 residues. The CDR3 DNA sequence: TGTGCCAGCAGCCAATCCCTTGCCGGAGAGGCCAAAAACATTCAGTACTTC. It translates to CASSQSLAGEAKNIQYF.

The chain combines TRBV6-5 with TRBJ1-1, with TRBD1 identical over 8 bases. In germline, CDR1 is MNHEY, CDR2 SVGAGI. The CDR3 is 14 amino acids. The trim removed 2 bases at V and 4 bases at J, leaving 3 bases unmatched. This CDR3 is CASSYGTGSTEAFF. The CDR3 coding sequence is TGTGCCAGCAGTTACGGGACAGGCAGCACTGAAGCTTTCTTT.

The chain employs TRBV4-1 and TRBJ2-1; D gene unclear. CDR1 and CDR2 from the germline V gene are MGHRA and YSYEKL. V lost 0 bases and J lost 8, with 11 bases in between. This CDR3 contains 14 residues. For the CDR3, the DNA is TGCGCCAGCAGCCAAGATCCGAGTAATGATGAGCAGTTCTTC. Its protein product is CASSQDPSNDEQFF.

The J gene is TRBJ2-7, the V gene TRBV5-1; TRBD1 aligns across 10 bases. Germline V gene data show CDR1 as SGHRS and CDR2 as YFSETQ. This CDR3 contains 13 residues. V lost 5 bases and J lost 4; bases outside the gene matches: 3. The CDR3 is CASRGQGGYEQYF. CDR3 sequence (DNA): TGCGCCAGCAGAGGACAGGGGGGATACGAGCAGTACTTC.

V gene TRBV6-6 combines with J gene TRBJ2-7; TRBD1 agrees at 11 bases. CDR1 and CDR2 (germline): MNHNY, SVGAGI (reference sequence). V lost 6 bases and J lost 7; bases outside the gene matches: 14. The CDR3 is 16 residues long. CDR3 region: CASSPAPGQGAQEQYF. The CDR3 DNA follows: TGTGCCAGCAGCCCGGCTCCCGGACAGGGGGCGCAGGAGCAGTACTTC.

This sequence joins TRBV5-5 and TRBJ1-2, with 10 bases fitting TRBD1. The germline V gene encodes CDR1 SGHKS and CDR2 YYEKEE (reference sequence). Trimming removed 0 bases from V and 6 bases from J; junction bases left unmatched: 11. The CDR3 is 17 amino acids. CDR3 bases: TGTGCCAGCAGCTTGGGGAGGGACAGGGGAGACATTGATGGCTACACCTTC. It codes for CASSLGRDRGDIDGYTF. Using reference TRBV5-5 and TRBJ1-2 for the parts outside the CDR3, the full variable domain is DAGVTQSPTHLIKTRGQQVTLRCSPISGHKSVSWYQQVLGQGPQFIFQYYEKEERGRGNFPDRFSARQFPNYSSELNVNALLLGDSALYLCASSLGRDRGDIDGYTFGSGTRLTVV.

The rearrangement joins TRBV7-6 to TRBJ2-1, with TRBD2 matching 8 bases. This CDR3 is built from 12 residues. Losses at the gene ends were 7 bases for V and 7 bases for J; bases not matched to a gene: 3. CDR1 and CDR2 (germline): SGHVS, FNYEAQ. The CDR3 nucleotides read TGTGCCAGCACGGGGGGGAGGAATGAGCAGTTCTTC. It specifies CASTGGRNEQFF.

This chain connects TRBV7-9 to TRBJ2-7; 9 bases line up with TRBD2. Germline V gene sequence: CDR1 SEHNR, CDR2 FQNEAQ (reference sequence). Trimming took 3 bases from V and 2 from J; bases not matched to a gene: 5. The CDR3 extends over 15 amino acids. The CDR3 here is CASSFGGGAPYEQYF. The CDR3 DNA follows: TGTGCCAGCAGCTTTGGCGGGGGGGCCCCCTACGAGCAGTACTTC.

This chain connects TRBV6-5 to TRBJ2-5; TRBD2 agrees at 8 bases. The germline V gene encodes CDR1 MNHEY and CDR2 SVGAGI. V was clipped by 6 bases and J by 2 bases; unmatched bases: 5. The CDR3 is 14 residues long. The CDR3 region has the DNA TGTGCCAGCAGCCACGGGGGGGTTCAAGAGACCCAGTACTTC. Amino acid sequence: CASSHGGVQETQYF.